The clone carrying this T cell receptor beta chain has ten or more counts. Its target is unknown. The source of the sample is a study of identical twins. Whole-study results and caveats: Conclusions came from cross-sectional statistical analysis, not from following the same donors. Abundant beta clonotypes from cord blood bore fewer insertions; memory repertoires lacked this pattern.

All donors comprised healthy Caucasians. Losses at the gene ends were 3 bases for V and 3 bases for J; bases not matched to a gene: 1. CDR3 size: 15 residues. The germline V gene has CDR1 MGHRA and CDR2 YSYEKL. TCRdb processed the 5' RACE reads anew with MiXCR; each CDR3 protein has one entry. The sample has under 350,000 distinct CDR3 sequences, roughly 8.6% seen once; the top ten hold about 7.1%. These data also formed part of another study, on yellow fever vaccine responses in identical twins.

The TCR originated in a woman younger than 35 in good health. Sample: CD8+ T cells sorted from blood. The rearrangement joins TRBV4-1 to TRBJ2-3; 12 bases are shared with TRBD2. The CDR3 region is CASSHGLAGTDTQYF. The CDR3 coding sequence is TGCGCCAGCAGCCACGGACTAGCGGGAACAGATACGCAGTATTTT.